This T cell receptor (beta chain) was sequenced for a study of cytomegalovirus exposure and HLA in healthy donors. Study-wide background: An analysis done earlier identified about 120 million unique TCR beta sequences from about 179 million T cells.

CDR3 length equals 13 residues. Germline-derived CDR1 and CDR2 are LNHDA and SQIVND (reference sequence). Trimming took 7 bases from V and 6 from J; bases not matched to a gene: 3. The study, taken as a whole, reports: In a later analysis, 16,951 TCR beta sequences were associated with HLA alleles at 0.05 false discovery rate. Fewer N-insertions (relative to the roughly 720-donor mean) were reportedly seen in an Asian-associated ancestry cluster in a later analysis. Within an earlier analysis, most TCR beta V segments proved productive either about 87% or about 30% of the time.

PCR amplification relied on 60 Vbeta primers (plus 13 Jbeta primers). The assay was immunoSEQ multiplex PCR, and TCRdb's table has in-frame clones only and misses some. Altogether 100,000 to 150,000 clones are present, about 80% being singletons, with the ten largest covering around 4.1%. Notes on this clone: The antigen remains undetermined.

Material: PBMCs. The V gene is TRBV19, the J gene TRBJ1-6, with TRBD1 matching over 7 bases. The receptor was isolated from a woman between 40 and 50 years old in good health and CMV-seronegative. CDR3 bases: TGTGCCAGTAAAAGGGACAGTAATTCACCCCTCCACTTT. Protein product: CASKRDSNSPLHF.